These T cell receptor beta chains were read from a single sample in a study of Ad26.COV2.S vaccination and SARS-CoV-2 variants. Sequencing used immunoSEQ multiplex PCR; TCRdb keeps in-frame clones, though not all of them. The sample lists fewer than 400,000 clones, around 84% occurring once. The specimen was peripheral blood, collected in a trial of Ad26.COV2.S vaccine versus placebo. The receptors derive from a person between 18 and 60 years old who received the Ad26.COV2.S COVID-19 vaccine or a placebo. Both conserved end residues are part of each CDR3. The D gene is left open where the match is weak. Clone sizes are given selectively: once, few, many, or a class where the clone is expanded.

clone_size d_call cdr3_length j_call v_call cdr3_aa cdr3_nt
. . 16 TRBJ1-5 TRBV30 CAWSGYRSGRNQPQHF TGTGCCTGGAGTGGGTATCGTAGCGGACGCAATCAGCCCCAGCATTTT
. . 14 TRBJ2-1 TRBV11-3 CASSLDSSYNEQFF TGTGCCAGCAGCTTAGACTCTAGTTACAATGAGCAGTTCTTC
. . 16 TRBJ1-1 TRBV15 CATSRPTGPLNTEAFF TGTGCCACCAGCAGACCTACAGGACCGTTGAACACTGAAGCTTTCTTT
. . 13 TRBJ1-5 TRBV29-1 CSVYVNSNQPQHF TGCAGCGTTTATGTGAATAGCAATCAGCCCCAGCATTTT
once . 15 TRBJ1-1 TRBV15 CATSRDWGTDTEAFF TGTGCCACCAGCAGAGATTGGGGAACAGACACTGAAGCTTTCTTT
. . 13 TRBJ1-2 TRBV5-6 CASSLPDGMGYTF TGTGCCAGCAGCTTACCTGACGGGATGGGCTACACCTTC
few . 14 TRBJ2-5 TRBV4-1 CASSQGAGSETQYF TGCGCCAGCAGCCAAGGGGCAGGGTCGGAGACCCAGTACTTC
. . 14 TRBJ1-6 TRBV3-1/TRBV3-2 CASSKTDYNSPLHF TGTGCCAGCAGCAAGACAGATTATAATTCACCCCTCCACTTT
. . 17 TRBJ1-2 TRBV30 CAWSARGWTHNSYGYTF TGTGCCTGGAGTGCGCGGGGGTGGACACACAACAGCTATGGCTACACCTTC
. . 12 TRBJ1-1 TRBV30 CAWSFGNTEAFF TGTGCCTGGAGTTTTGGGAACACTGAAGCTTTCTTT
once . 13 TRBJ1-2 TRBV11-2 CASSPGQFYGYTF TGTGCCAGCAGCCCGGGGCAGTTCTATGGCTACACCTTC
. TRBD2 18 TRBJ2-7 TRBV18 CASSPPLPLAETSYEQYF TGTGCCAGCTCACCACCTCTACCTCTAGCGGAGACCTCCTACGAGCAGTACTTC
. . 17 TRBJ1-2 TRBV7-5 CVRSPHPRRRENYGYTF TGTGTCAGAAGCCCCCACCCCAGGCGAAGAGAAAACTATGGCTACACCTTC
. . 16 TRBJ2-2 TRBV14 CASSFAGMLHTGELFF TGTGCCAGCAGCTTCGCAGGGATGCTTCACACCGGGGAGCTGTTTTTT
. TRBD2 15 TRBJ2-3 TRBV5-1 CASSSGLAGTDTQYF TGCGCCAGCAGCTCGGGACTAGCGGGCACAGATACGCAGTATTTT
. . 11 TRBJ1-2 TRBV20-1 CSASTGQGYTF TGCAGTGCTAGCACGGGGCAAGGCTACACCTTC
few . 14 TRBJ1-1 TRBV10-1 CASSERGGNTEAFF TGCGCCAGCAGTGAGAGGGGGGGGAACACTGAAGCTTTCTTT
. . 12 TRBJ1-1 TRBV5-8 CASSLRNTEAFF TGTGCCAGCAGCTTGAGGAACACTGAAGCTTTCTTT
. TRBD1 14 TRBJ2-7 TRBV5-1 CASGQQGAEYEQYF TGCGCCAGCGGGCAACAGGGGGCAGAATACGAGCAGTACTTC
. . 15 TRBJ1-2 TRBV6-5 CASSYDSRPDYGYTF TGTGCCAGCAGTTACGACAGCCGCCCCGACTATGGCTACACCTTC
. . 15 TRBJ1-5 TRBV19 CASSILDGSNQPQHF TGTGCCAGTAGTATCCTCGACGGATCTAATCAGCCCCAGCATTTT
few . 15 TRBJ1-2 TRBV4-1 CASSLLMDGGRGYTF TGCGCCAGCAGCCTCCTGATGGACGGCGGTCGAGGCTACACCTTC